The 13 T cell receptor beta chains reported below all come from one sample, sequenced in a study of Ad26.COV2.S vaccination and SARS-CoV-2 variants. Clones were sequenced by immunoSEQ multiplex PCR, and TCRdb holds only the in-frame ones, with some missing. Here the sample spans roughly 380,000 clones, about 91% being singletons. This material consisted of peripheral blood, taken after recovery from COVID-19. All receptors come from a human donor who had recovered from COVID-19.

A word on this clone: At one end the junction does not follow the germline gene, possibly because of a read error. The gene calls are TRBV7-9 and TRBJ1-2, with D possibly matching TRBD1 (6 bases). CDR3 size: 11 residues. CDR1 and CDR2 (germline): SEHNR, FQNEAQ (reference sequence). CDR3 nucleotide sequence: TGTGCCAGCAGCAGAACAGGGTTTTCCCGCTTC. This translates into CASSRTGFSRF.

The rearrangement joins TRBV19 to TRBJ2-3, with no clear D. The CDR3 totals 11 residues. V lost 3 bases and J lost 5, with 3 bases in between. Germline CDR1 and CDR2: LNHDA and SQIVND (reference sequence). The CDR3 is CASSMGDTQYF. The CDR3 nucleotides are TGTGCCAGTAGTATGGGAGATACGCAGTATTTT.

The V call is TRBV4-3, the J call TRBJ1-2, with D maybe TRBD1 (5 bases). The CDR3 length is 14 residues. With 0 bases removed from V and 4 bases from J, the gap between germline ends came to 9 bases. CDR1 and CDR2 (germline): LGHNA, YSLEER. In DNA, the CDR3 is TGCGCCAGCAGCCAAGACCCTACAGGCTATGGCTACACCTTC. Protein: CASSQDPTGYGYTF.

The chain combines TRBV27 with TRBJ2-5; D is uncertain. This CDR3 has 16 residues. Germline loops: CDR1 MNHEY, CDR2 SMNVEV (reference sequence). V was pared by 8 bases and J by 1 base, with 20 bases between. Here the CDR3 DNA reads TGTGCCAGCTCACCGTGGACCTCATCGCCCCAAGAGACCCAGTACTTC. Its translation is CASSPWTSSPQETQYF.

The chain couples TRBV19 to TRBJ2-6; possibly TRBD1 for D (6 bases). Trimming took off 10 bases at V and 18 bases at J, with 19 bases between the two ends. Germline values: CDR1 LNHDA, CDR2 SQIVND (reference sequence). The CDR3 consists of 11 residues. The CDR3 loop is CATSTGPVETF. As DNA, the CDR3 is TGTGCCACTTCGACAGGCCCGGTGGAGACTTTC.

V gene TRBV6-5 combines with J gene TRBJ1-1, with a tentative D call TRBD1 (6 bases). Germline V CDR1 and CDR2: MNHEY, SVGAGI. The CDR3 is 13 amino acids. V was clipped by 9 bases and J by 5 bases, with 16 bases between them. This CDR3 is CASHRAFGTEAFF. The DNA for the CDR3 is TGTGCCAGTCACAGGGCCTTCGGGACTGAAGCTTTCTTT.

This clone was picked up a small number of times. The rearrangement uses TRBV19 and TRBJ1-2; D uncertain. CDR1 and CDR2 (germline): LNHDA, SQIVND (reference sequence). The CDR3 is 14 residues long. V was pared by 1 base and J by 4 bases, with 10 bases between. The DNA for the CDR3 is TGTGCCAGTAGTATAGTAAACAGCGCCTATGGCTACACCTTC. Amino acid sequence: CASSIVNSAYGYTF. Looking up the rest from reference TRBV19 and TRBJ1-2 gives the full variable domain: DGGITQSPKYLFRKEGQNVTLSCEQNLNHDAMYWYRQDPGQGLRLIYYSQIVNDFQKGDIAEGYSVSREKKESFPLTVTSAQKNPTAFYLCASSIVNSAYGYTFGSGTRLTVV.

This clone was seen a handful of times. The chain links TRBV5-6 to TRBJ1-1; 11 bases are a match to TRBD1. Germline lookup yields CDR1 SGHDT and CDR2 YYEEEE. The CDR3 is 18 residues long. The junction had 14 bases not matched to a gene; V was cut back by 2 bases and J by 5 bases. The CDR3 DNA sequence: TGTGCCAGCAGCTTTGTAAGTGGGACAGGGGGAAGACAGACTGAAGCTTTCTTT. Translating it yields CASSFVSGTGGRQTEAFF.

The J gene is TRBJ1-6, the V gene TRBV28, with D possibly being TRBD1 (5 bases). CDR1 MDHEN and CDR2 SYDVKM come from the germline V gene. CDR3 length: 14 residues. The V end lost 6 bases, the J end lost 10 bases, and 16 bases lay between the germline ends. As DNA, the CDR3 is TGTGCCAGCAGCACCGGGACCCCGGTGTCACCCCTCCACTTT. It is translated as CASSTGTPVSPLHF.

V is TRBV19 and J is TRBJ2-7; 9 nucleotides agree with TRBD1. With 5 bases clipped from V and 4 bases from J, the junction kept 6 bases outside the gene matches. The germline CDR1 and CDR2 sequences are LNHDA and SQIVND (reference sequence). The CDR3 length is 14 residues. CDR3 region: CASSRDRDSYEQYF. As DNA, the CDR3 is TGTGCCAGTAGTCGGGACAGGGACTCGTACGAGCAGTACTTC.

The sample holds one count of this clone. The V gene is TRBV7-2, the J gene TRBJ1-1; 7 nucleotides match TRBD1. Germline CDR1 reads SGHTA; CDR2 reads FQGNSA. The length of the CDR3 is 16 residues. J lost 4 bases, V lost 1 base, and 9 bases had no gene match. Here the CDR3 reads CASSLVDLGTATEAFF. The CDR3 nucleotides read TGTGCCAGCAGCTTAGTAGATCTGGGGACAGCCACTGAAGCTTTCTTT.

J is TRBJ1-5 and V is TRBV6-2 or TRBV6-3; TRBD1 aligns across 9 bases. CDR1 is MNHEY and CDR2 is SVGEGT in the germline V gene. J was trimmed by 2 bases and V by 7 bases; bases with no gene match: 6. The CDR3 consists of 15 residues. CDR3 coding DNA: TGTGCCAGCACCCCCTGGACAGGGGGCAATCAGCCCCAGCATTTT. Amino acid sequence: CASTPWTGGNQPQHF.

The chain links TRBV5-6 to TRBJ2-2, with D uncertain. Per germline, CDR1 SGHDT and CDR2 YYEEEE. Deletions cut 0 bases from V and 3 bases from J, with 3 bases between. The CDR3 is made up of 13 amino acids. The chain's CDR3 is CASSLGYTGELFF. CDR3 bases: TGTGCCAGCAGCTTGGGCTACACCGGGGAGCTGTTTTTT.